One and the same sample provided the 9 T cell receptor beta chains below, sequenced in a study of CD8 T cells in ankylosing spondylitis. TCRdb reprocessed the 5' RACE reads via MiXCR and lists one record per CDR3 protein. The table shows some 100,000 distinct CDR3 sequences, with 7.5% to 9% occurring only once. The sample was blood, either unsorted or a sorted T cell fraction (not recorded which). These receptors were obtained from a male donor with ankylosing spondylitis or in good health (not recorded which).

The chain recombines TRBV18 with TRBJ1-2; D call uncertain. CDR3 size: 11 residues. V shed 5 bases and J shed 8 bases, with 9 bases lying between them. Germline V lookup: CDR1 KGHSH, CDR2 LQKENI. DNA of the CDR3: TGTGCCAGCTCAAGAAGCACAGGCTACACCTTC. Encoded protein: CASSRSTGYTF.

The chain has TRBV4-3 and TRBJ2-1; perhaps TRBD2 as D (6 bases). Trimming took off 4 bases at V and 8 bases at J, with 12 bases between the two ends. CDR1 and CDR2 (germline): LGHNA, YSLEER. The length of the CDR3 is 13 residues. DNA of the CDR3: TGCGCCAGCAGCCGCTTCGGAGGGGATGAGCAGTTCTTC. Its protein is CASSRFGGDEQFF.

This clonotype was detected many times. The CDR3 region is CASSLRDRAYGYTF. The CDR3 DNA is TGTGCCAGCAGCTTAAGGGACAGGGCCTATGGCTACACCTTC. The genes are TRBV7-9 and TRBJ1-2; 9 nucleotides match TRBD1. Trimming removed 2 bases from V and 4 bases from J; junction bases left unmatched: 2. The CDR3 sequence is 14 residues long. CDR1 SEHNR and CDR2 FQNEAQ come from the germline V gene (reference sequence). The entire variable domain, with the rest obtained from reference TRBV7-9 and TRBJ1-2, is as follows: DTGVSQNPRHKITKRGQNVTFRCDPISEHNRLYWYRQTLGQGPEFLTYFQNEAQLEKSRLLSDRFSAERPKGSFSTLEIQRTEQGDSAMYLCASSLRDRAYGYTFGSGTRLTVV.

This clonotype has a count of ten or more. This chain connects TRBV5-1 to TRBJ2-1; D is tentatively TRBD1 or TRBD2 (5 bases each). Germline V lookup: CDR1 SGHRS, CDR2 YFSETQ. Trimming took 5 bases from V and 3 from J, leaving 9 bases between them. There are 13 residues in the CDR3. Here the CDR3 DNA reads TGCGCCAGCAGGACGGGGCGCTACAATGAGCAGTTCTTC. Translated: CASRTGRYNEQFF.

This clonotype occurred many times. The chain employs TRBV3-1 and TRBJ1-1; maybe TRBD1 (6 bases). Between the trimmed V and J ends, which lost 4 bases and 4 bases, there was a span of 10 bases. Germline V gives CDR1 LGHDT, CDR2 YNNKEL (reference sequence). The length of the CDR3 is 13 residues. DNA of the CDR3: TGTGCCAGCAGCCCCCAACAGGGCACTGAAGCTTTCTTT. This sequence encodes CASSPQQGTEAFF.

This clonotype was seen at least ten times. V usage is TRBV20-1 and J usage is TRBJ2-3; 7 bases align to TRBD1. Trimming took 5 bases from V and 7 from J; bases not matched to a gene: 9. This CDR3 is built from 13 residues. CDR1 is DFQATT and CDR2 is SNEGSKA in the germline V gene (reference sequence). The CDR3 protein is CSAGRQGRNTQYF. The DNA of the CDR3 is TGCAGTGCTGGAAGACAGGGCAGAAATACGCAGTATTTT.

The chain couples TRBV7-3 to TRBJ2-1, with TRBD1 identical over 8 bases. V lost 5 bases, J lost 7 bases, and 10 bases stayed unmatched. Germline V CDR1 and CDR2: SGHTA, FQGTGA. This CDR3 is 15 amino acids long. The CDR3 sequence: CASSQQTGDGNEQFF. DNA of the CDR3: TGTGCCAGCAGCCAACAGACAGGGGATGGGAATGAGCAGTTCTTC. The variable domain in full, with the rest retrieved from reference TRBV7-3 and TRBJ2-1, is GAGVSQTPSNKVTEKGKYVELRCDPISGHTALYWYRQSLGQGPEFLIYFQGTGAADDSGLPNDRFFAVRPEGSVSTLKIQRTERGDSAVYLCASSQQTGDGNEQFFGPGTRLTVL.

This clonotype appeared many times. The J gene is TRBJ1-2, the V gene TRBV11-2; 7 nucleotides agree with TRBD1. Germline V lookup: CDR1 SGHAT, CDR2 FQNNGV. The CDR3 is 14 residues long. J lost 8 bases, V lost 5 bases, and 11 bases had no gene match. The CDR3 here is CASSLGTALVGYTF. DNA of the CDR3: TGTGCCAGCAGCCTCGGGACAGCCCTTGTCGGCTACACCTTC.

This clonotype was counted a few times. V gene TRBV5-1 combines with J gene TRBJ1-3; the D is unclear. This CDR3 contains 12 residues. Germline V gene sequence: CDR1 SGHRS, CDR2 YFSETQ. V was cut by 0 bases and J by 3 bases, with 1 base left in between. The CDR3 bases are TGCGCCAGCAGCTTGGATGGAAACACCATATATTTT. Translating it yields CASSLDGNTIYF.